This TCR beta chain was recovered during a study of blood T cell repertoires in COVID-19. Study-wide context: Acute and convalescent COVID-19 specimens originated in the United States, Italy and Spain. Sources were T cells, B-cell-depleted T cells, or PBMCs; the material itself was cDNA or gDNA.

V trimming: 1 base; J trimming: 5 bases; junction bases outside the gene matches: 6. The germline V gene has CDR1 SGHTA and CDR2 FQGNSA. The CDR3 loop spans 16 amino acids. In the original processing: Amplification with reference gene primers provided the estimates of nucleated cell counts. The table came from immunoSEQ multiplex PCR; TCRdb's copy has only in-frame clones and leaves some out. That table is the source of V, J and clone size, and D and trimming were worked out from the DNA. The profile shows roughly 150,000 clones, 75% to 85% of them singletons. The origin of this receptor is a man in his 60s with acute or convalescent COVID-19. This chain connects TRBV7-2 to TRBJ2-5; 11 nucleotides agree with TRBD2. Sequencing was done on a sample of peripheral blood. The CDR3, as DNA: TGTGCCAGCAGCTTAGGTCTAGCGGGAGGAGGGGAGACCCAGTACTTC. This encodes CASSLGLAGGGETQYF.